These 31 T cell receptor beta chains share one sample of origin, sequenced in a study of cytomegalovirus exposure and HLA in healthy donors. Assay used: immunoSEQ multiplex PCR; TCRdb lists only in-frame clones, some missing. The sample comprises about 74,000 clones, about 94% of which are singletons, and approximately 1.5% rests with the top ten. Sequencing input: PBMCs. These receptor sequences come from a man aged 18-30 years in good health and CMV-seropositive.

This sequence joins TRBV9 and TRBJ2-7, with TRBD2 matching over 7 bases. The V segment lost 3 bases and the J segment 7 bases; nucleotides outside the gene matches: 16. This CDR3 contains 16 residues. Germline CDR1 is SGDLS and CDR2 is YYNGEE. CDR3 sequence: CASSATRANAGGEQYF. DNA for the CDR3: TGTGCCAGCAGCGCCACCCGGGCGAACGCCGGGGGGGAGCAGTACTTC.

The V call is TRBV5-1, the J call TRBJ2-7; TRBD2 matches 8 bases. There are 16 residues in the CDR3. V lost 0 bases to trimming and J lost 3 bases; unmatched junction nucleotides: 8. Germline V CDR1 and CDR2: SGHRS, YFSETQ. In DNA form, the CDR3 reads TGCGCCAGCAGCTTGGGGGCAGCGGGAGCGGTCTACGAGCAGTACTTC. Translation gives CASSLGAAGAVYEQYF.

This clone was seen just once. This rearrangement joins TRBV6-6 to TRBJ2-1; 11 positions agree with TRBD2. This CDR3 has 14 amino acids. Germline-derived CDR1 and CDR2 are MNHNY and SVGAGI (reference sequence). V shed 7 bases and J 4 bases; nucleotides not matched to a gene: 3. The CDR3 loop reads CASNSGRDYNEQFF. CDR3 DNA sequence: TGTGCCAGCAATAGCGGGAGGGATTACAATGAGCAGTTCTTC.

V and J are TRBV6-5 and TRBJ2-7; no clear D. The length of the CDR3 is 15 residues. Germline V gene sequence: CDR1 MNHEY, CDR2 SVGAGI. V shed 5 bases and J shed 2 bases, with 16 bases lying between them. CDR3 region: CASSPVPTAAYEQYF. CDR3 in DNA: TGTGCCAGCAGTCCGGTCCCCACAGCAGCCTACGAGCAGTACTTC.

The CDR3: CASSLLEGRGTDTQYF. CDR3 DNA sequence: TGTGCCAGCAGCTTACTTGAGGGAAGAGGCACAGATACGCAGTATTTT. V usage is TRBV7-3 and J usage is TRBJ2-3, with D perhaps matching TRBD2 (5 bases). The germline V gene encodes CDR1 SGHTA and CDR2 FQGTGA. Trimming stripped 2 bases from V and 1 base from J, with 13 bases between. The CDR3 is 16 amino acids.

CDR3 nucleotide sequence: TGTGCCTGGAGTGTACTAGGTTCCGGGACCCAGTACTTC. It yields the protein CAWSVLGSGTQYF. The V and J genes are TRBV30 and TRBJ2-5; D possibly corresponds to TRBD2 (5 bases). Trimming stripped 0 bases from V and 7 bases from J, with 12 bases between. CDR1 and CDR2 from the germline V gene are GTSNPN and SVGIG (reference sequence). The CDR3 totals 13 residues.

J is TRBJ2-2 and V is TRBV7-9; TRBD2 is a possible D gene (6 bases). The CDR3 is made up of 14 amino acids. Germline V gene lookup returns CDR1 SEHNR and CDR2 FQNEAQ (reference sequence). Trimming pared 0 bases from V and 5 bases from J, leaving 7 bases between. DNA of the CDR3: TGTGCCAGCAGCTTAGCGGAGGGGACCGGGGAGCTGTTTTTT. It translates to CASSLAEGTGELFF.

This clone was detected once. Written as DNA, the CDR3 is TGTGCCAGCAGCTCACAAGGGGGCGTGATGAACACTGAAGCTTTCTTT. Translated: CASSSQGGVMNTEAFF. The rearrangement joins TRBV5-6 to TRBJ1-1; 7 bases map to TRBD1. Trimming cost V 3 bases and J 0 bases; bases outside gene matches: 8. The CDR3 is made up of 16 amino acids. Germline V gene sequence: CDR1 SGHDT, CDR2 YYEEEE.

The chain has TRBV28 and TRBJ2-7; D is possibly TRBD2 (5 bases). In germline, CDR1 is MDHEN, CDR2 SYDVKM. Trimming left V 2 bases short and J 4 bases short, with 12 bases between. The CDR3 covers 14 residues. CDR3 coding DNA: TGTGCCAGCAGTTTAGCGGGCTCTTATTACGAGCAGTACTTC. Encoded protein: CASSLAGSYYEQYF.

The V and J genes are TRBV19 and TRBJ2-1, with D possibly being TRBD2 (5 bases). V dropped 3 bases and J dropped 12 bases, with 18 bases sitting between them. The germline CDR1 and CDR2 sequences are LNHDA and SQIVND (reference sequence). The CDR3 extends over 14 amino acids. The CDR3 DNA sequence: TGTGCCAGTAGTATGGCTAGCAAGTTGAGTGTGCAGTTCTTC. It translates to CASSMASKLSVQFF.

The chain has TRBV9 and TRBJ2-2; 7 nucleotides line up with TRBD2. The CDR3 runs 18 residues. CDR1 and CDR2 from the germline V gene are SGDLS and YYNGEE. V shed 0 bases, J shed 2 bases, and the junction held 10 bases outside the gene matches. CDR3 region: CASSVASSASGNTGELFF. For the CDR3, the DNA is TGTGCCAGCAGCGTAGCTAGCAGCGCTAGCGGAAACACCGGGGAGCTGTTTTTT.

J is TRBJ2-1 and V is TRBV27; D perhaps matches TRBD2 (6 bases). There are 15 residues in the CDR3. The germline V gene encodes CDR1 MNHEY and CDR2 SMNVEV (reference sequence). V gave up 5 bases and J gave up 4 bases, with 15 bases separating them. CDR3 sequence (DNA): TGTGCCAGCAGTCCACCGGGGGAGAAATACAATGAGCAGTTCTTC. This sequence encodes CASSPPGEKYNEQFF.

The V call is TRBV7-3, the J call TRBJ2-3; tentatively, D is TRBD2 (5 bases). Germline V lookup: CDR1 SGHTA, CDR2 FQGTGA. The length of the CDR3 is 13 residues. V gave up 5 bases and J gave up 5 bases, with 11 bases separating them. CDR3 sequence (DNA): TGTGCCAGCAGCCGGGGTGAGGGAGATACGCAGTATTTT. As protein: CASSRGEGDTQYF.

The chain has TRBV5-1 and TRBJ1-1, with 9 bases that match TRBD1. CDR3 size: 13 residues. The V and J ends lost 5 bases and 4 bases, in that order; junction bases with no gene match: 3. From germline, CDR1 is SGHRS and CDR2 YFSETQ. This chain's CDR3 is CASRRQGGTEAFF. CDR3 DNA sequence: TGCGCCAGCAGAAGACAGGGGGGCACTGAAGCTTTCTTT. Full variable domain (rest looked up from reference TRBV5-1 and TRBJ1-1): KAGVTQTPRYLIKTRGQQVTLSCSPISGHRSVSWYQQTPGQGLQFLFEYFSETQRNKGNFPGRFSGRQFSNSRSEMNVSTLELGDSALYLCASRRQGGTEAFFGQGTRLTVV.

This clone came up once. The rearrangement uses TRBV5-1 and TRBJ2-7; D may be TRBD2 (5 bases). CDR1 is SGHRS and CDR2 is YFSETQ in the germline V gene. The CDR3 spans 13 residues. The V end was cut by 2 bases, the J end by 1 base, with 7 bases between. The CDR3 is CASSFPGSYEQYF. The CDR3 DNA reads TGCGCCAGCAGCTTCCCGGGGTCCTACGAGCAGTACTTC.

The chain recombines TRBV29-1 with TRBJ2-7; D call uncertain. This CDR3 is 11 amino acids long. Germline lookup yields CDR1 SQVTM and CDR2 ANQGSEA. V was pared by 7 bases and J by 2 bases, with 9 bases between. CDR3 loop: CSGGLTYEQYF. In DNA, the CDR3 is TGCAGCGGCGGCCTGACCTACGAGCAGTACTTC.

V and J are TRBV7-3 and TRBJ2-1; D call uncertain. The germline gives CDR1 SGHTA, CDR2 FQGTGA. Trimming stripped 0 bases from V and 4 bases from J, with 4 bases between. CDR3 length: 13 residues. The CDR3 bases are TGTGCCAGCAGCTTAACACTGTACAATGAGCAGTTCTTC. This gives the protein CASSLTLYNEQFF.

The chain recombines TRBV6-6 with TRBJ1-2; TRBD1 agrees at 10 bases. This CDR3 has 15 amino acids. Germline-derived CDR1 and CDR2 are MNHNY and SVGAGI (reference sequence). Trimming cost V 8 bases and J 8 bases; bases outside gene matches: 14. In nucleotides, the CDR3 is TGTGCCAGCTCAAGCAGTTGGGACAGGGGACGCGGCTACACCTTC. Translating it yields CASSSSWDRGRGYTF.

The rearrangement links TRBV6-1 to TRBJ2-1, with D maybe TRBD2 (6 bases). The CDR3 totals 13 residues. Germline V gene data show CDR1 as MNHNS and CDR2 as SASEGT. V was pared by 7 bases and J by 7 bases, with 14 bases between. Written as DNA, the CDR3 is TGTGCCAGCACTACGCGGGAACGGAATGAGCAGTTCTTC. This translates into CASTTRERNEQFF.

Here the CDR3 reads CASSLAPVSLSSSSYEQYF. The CDR3, as DNA: TGTGCCAGCAGCTTAGCACCCGTTTCCCTTTCATCCAGCTCCTACGAGCAGTACTTC. The J gene is TRBJ2-7, the V gene TRBV7-6; D is undetermined. V lost 0 bases and J lost 0, with 21 bases in between. The CDR3 length is 19 residues. Germline V gene sequence: CDR1 SGHVS, CDR2 FNYEAQ.

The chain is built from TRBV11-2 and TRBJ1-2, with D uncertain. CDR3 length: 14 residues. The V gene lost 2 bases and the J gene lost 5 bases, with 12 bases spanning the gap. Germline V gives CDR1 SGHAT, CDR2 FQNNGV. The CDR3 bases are TGTGCCAGCAGCTTAAGAGGAGAGGAGTATGGCTACACCTTC. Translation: CASSLRGEEYGYTF. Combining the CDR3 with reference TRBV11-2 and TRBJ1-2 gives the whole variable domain EAGVAQSPRYKIIEKRQSVAFWCNPISGHATLYWYQQILGQGPKLLIQFQNNGVVDDSQLPKDRFSAERLKGVDSTLKIQPAKLEDSAVYLCASSLRGEEYGYTFGSGTRLTVV.

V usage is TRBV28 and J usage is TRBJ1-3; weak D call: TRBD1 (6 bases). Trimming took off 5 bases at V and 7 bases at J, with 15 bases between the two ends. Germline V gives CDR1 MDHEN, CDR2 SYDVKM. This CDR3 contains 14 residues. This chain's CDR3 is CASSTPGVRNTIYF. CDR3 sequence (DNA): TGTGCCAGCAGTACTCCAGGGGTGCGGAACACCATATATTTT.

The CDR3 bases are TGTGCCATCGCCCAGGCGGGAGGTCACGAGCAGTACTTC. It is translated as CAIAQAGGHEQYF. The gene calls are TRBV10-3 and TRBJ2-7, with 8 bases aligning to TRBD2. This CDR3 contains 13 residues. Per the germline V gene, CDR1 is ENHRY and CDR2 is SYGVKD. The trim removed 8 bases at V and 5 bases at J, leaving 8 bases unmatched.

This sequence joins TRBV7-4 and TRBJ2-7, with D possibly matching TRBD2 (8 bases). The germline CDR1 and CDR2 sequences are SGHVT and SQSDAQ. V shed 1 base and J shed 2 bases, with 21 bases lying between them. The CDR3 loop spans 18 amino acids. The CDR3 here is CASSLEGGGSGTTYEQYF. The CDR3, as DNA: TGTGCCAGCAGCTTAGAAGGGGGCGGTAGCGGGACAACCTACGAGCAGTACTTC. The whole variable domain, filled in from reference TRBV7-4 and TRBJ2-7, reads GAGVSQSPRYKVAKRGRDVALRCDSISGHVTLYWYRQTLGQGSEVLTYSQSDAQRDKSGRPSGRFSAERPERSVSTLKIQRTEQGDSAVYLCASSLEGGGSGTTYEQYFGPGTRLTVT.

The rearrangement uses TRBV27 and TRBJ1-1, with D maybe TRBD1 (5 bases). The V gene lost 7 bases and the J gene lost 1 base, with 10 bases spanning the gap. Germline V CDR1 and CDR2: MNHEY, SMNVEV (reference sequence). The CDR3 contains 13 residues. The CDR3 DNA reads TGTGCCAGCAATGGGGCCGAGAACACTGAAGCTTTCTTT. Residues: CASNGAENTEAFF.

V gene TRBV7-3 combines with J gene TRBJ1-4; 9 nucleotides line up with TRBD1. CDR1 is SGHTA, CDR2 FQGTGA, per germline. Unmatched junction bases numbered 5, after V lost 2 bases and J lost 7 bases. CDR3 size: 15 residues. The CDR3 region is CASSLGDREGEKLFF. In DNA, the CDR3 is TGTGCCAGCAGCTTAGGGGACAGGGAGGGTGAAAAACTGTTTTTT.

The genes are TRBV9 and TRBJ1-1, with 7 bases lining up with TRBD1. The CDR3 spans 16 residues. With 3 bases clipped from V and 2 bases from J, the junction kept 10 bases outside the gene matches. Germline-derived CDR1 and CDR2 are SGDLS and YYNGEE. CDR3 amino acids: CASSGQGTRKNTEAFF. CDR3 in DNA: TGTGCCAGCAGCGGACAGGGTACCCGTAAAAACACTGAAGCTTTCTTT.

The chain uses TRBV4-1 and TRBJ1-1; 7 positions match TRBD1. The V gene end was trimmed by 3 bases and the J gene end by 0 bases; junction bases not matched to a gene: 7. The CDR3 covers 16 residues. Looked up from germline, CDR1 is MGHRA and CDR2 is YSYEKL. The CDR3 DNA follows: TGCGCCAGCAGCCACCTAGCAGGGGGTATGAACACTGAAGCTTTCTTT. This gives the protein CASSHLAGGMNTEAFF.

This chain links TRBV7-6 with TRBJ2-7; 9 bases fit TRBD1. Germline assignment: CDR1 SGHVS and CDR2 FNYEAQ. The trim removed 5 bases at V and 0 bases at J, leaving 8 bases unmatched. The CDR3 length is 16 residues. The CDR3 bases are TGTGCCAGCAGCGCAGGAACAGGGGGCCTCTCCTACGAGCAGTACTTC. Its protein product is CASSAGTGGLSYEQYF.

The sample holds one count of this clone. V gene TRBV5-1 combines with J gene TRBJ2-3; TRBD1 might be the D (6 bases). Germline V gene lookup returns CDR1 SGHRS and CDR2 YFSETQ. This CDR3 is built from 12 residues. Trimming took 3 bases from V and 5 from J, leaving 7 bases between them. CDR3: CASSYREDTQYF. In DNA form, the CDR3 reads TGCGCCAGCAGCTACAGGGAAGATACGCAGTATTTT.

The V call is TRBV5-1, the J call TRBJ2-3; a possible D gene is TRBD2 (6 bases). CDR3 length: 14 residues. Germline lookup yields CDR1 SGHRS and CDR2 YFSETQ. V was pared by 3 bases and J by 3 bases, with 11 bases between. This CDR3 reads CASSSAGRTDTQYF. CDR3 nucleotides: TGCGCCAGCAGCTCTGCGGGGCGGACAGATACGCAGTATTTT.